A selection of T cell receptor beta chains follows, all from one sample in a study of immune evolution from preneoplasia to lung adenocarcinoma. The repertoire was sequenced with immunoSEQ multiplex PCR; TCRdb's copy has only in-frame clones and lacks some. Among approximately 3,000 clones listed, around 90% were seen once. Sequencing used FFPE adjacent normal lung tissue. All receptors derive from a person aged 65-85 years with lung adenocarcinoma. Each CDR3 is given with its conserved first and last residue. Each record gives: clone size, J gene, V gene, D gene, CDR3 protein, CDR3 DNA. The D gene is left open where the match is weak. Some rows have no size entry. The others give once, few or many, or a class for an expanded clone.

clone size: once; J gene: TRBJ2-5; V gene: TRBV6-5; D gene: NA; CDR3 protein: CASSGQGGETQYF; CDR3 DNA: TGTGCCAGCAGCGGACAAGGGGGAGAGACCCAGTACTTC
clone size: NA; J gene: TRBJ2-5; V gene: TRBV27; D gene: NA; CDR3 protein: CASSLGGDIGQETQYF; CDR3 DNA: TGTGCCAGCAGTTTAGGGGGGGACATCGGACAAGAGACCCAGTACTTC
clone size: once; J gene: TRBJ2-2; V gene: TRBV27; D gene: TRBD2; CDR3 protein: CASSLWGRLGLAGVPGTGELFF; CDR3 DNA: TGTGCCAGCAGTTTATGGGGACGGTTGGGACTAGCGGGAGTCCCAGGCACCGGGGAGCTGTTTTTT
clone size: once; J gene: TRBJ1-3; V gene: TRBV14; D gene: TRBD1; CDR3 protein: CASSSGKLRDSYPRSSGNTIYF; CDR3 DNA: TGTGCCAGCAGTTCAGGGAAACTCCGGGACAGCTACCCAAGGAGCTCTGGAAACACCATATATTTT
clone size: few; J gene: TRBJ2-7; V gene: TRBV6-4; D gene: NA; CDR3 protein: CASLIWEQYF; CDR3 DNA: TGTGCCAGCTTGATATGGGAGCAGTACTTC
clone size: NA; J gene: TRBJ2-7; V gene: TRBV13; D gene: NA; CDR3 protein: CASSLRTEFRYF; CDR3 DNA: TGTGCCAGCAGCTTAAGGACGGAGTTCCGGTACTTC
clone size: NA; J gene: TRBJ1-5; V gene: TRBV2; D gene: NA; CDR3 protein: CASNSGTPLNQPQHF; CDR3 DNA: TGTGCCAGCAACTCCGGGACACCTCTCAACCAGCCCCAGCATTTT
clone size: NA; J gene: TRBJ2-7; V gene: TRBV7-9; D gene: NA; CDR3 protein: CASSLNFGEQYF; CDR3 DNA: TGTGCCAGCAGCTTAAACTTTGGTGAGCAGTACTTC
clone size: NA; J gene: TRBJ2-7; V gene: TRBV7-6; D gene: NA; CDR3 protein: CASSLAQGYEQYF; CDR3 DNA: TGTGCCAGCAGCTTAGCACAGGGTTACGAGCAGTACTTC
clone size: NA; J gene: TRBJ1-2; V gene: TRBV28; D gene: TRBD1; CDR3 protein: CASSSQGSYGYTF; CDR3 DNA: TGTGCCAGCAGTTCACAGGGGAGCTATGGCTACACCTTC
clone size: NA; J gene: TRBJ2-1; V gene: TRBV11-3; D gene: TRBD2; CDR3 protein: CASSLGATSGGVYNEQFF; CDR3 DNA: TGTGCCAGCAGCTTAGGCGCGACTAGCGGGGGAGTCTACAATGAGCAGTTCTTC
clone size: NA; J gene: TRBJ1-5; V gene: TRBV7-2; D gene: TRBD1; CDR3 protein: CASSEMGQGYNQPQHF; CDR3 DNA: TGTGCCAGCAGTGAGATGGGACAGGGTTACAATCAGCCCCAGCATTTT
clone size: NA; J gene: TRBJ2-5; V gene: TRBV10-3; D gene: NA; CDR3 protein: CAISDGQPGETQYF; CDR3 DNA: TGTGCCATCAGTGATGGGCAGCCTGGGGAGACCCAGTACTTC
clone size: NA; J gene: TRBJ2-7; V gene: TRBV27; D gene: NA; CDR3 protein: CASRQGRGFHEQYF; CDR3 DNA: TGTGCCAGCAGACAGGGACGAGGTTTCCACGAGCAGTACTTC
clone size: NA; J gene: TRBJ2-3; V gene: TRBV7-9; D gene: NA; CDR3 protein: CASSLGFGTQYF; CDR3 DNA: TGTGCCAGCAGTTTAGGCTTCGGTACGCAGTATTTT
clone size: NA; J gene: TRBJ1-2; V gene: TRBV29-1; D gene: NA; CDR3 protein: CSVEEERRDTF; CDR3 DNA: TGCAGCGTTGAAGAGGAACGCAGGGATACCTTC
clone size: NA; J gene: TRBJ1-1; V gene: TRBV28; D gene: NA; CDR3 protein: CASSLIGKNTEAFF; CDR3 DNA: TGTGCCAGCAGTTTAATAGGCAAGAACACTGAAGCTTTCTTT
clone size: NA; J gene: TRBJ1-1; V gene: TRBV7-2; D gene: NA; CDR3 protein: CASSKGRGNTEAFF; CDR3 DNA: TGTGCCAGCAGCAAGGGGCGGGGGAACACTGAAGCTTTCTTT
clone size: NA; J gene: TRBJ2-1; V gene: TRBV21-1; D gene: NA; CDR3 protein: CASSKNKDWTYNEQFF; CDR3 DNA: TGTGCCAGCAGCAAAAACAAGGACTGGACGTACAATGAGCAGTTCTTC
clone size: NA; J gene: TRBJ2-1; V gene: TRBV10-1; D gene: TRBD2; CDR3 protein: CASSVGLAGNEQFF; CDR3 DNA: TGCGCCAGCAGTGTCGGACTAGCAGGCAATGAGCAGTTCTTC
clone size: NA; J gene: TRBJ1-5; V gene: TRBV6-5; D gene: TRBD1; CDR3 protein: CASSSTGGRQPQHF; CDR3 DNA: TGTGCCAGCAGCTCGACAGGGGGCCGGCAGCCCCAGCATTTT
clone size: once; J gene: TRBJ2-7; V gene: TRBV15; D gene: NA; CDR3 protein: CATSSTGPGSYEQYF; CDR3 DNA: TGTGCCACCAGCAGTACGGGGCCGGGATCCTACGAGCAGTACTTC
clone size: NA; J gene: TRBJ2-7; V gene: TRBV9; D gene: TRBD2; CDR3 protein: CASSLHGTSDYEQYF; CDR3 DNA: TGTGCCAGCAGCCTCCACGGGACTAGCGACTACGAGCAGTACTTC
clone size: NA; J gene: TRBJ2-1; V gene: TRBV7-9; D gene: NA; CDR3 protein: CASSPTVLGLNEQFF; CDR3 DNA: TGTGCCAGCAGCCCGACAGTTCTGGGTTTAAATGAGCAGTTCTTC
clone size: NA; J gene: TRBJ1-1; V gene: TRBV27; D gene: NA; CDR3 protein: CASSGGKTEAFF; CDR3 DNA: TGTGCCAGCAGCGGGGGGAAAACTGAAGCTTTCTTT
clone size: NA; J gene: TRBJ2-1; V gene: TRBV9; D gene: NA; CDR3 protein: CASSVGVGRGYNEQFF; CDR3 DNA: TGTGCCAGCAGCGTAGGGGTGGGGCGCGGGTACAATGAGCAGTTCTTC
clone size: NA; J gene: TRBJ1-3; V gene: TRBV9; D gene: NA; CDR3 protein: CASSVDRADTIYF; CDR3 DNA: TGTGCCAGCAGCGTAGATAGGGCCGACACCATATATTTT
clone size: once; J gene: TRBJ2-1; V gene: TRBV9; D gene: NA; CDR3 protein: CASSPWTPYNEQFF; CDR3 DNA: TGTGCCAGCAGCCCTTGGACCCCCTACAATGAGCAGTTCTTC
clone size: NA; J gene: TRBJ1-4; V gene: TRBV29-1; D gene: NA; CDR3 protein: CSVDSGGRGEKLFF; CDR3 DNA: TGCAGCGTTGATTCCGGGGGTAGAGGTGAAAAACTGTTTTTT
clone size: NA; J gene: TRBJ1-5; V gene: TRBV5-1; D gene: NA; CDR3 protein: CASSLEGLEGNQPQHF; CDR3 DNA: TGCGCCAGCAGCCTAGAGGGACTAGAGGGCAATCAGCCCCAGCATTTT
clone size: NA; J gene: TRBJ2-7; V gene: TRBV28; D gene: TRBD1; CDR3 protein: CASSLWTGGYSEQYF; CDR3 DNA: TGTGCCAGCAGTTTATGGACAGGGGGATATTCCGAGCAGTACTTC
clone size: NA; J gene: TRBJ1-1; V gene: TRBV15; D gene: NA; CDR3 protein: CATSRTGNTEAFF; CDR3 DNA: TGTGCCACCAGCAGGACAGGGAACACTGAAGCTTTCTTT
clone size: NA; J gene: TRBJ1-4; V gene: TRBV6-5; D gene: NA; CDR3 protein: CASSVRRNEKLFF; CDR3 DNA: TGTGCCAGCAGCGTTCGCAGGAATGAAAAACTGTTTTTT
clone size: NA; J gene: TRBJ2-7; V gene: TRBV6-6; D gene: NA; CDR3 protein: CASSYGGSEQYF; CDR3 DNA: TGTGCCAGCAGTTATGGTGGTAGCGAGCAGTACTTC
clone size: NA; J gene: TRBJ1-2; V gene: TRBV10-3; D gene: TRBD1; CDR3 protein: CASRGTGGTRNYGYTF; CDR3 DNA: TGTGCCAGCAGGGGGACAGGGGGCACTAGGAACTATGGCTACACCTTC
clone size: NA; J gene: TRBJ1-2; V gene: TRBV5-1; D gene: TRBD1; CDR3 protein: CASSPMVGQANGYTF; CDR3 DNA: TGCGCCAGCAGCCCGATGGTGGGACAGGCAAATGGCTACACCTTC
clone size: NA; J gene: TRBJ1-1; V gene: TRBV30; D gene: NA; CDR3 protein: CAWNPGVRDTEAFF; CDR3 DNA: TGTGCCTGGAATCCAGGGGTCAGGGACACTGAAGCTTTCTTT
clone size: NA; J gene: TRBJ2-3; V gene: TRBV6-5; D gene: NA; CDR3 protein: CASSQRGRGADTQYF; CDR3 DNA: TGTGCCAGCAGTCAAAGGGGGCGGGGAGCAGATACGCAGTATTTT
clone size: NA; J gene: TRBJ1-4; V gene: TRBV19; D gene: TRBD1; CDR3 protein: CASSTGTGVKLFF; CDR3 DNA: TGTGCCAGTAGCACCGGGACAGGGGTAAAACTGTTTTTT
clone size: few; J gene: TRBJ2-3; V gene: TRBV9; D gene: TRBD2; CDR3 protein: CASSVSSGGAADTQYF; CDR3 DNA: TGTGCCAGCAGCGTCTCTAGCGGGGGGGCCGCAGATACGCAGTATTTT
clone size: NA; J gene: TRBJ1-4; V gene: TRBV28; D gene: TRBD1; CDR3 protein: CASSDPGTGSEKLFF; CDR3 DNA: TGTGCCAGCAGTGACCCCGGGACAGGGTCTGAAAAACTGTTTTTT
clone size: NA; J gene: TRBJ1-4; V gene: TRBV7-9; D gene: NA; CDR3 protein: CASSLIETAGFEKLFF; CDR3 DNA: TGTGCCAGCAGCTTAATCGAAACCGCCGGGTTTGAAAAACTGTTTTTT
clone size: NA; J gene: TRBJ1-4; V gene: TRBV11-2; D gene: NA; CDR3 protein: CASSSTGRGEKLFF; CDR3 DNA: TGTGCCAGCAGCTCAACAGGGCGGGGGGAAAAACTGTTTTTT
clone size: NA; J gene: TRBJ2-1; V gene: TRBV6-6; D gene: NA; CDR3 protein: CASSHRTNNEQFF; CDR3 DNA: TGTGCCAGCAGCCACCGTACAAACAATGAGCAGTTCTTC
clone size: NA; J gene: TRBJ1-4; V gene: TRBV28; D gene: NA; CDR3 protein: CASTSPIANEKLFF; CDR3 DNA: TGTGCCAGCACCTCCCCGATCGCTAATGAAAAACTGTTTTTT
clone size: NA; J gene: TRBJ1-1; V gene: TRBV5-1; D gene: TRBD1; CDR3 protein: CASSLGPRDSLNTEAFF; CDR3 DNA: TGCGCCAGCAGCTTGGGGCCCCGGGACAGCCTGAACACTGAAGCTTTCTTT
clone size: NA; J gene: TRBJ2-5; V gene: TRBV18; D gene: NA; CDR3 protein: CASSSLGGQETQYF; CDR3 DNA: TGTGCCAGCTCCTCGTTAGGAGGGCAAGAGACCCAGTACTTC
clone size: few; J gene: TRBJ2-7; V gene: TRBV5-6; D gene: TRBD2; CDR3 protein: CASEGLAGIYEQYF; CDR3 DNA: TGTGCCAGTGAGGGACTAGCGGGCATCTACGAGCAGTACTTC
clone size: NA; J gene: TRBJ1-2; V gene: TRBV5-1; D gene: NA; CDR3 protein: CASSLGGGADGYTF; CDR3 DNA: TGCGCCAGCAGCTTGGGCGGGGGCGCGGATGGCTACACCTTC
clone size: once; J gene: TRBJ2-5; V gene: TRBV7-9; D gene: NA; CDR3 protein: CASSQIVGTQYF; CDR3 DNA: TGTGCCAGCAGCCAAATAGTAGGGACCCAGTACTTC
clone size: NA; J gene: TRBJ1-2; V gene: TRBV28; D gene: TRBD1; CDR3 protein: CASSLPTGVGGYTF; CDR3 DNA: TGTGCCAGCAGTCTTCCGACAGGGGTGGGTGGCTACACCTTC
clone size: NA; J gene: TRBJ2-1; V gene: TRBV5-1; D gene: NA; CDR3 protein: CASSLGVDSSYNEQFF; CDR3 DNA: TGCGCCAGCAGCTTGGGTGTGGATAGCTCCTACAATGAGCAGTTCTTC